Following are 4 T cell receptor beta chains from one sample sequenced in a study of beta chain features in type 1 diabetes. Study-wide findings and caveats: Type 1 diabetes patients showed a moderate but significant shortening of TCRB CDR3s in all four CD4+ subsets.

For these TCRs, the target antigens are not known. Expressed TCRB transcripts were sequenced because the isolated RNA had all been reverse transcribed beforehand. Measured with immunoSEQ multiplex PCR; TCRdb has only the in-frame clones, and not every one. The sample consists of about 300,000 clones, roughly 14% of them appearing once. The sequenced material came from naive CD4+ T cells from blood. These receptors all come from a young woman with type 1 diabetes.

This clone has a count of ten or more. The rearrangement joins TRBV15 to TRBJ2-1; D may be TRBD1 (5 bases). Trimming shortened V by 0 bases and J by 7 bases, and 10 bases separated the two germline ends. CDR1 is LNHNV, CDR2 YYDKDF, per germline (reference sequence). This CDR3 contains 14 residues. The CDR3 DNA follows: TGTGCCACCAGCAGAGATCTGGGGCGAAATGAGCAGTTCTTC. Translation gives CATSRDLGRNEQFF.

V and J are TRBV4-3 and TRBJ2-1; D is perhaps TRBD1 (6 bases). V was pared by 0 bases and J by 5 bases, with 17 bases between. The CDR3 consists of 17 residues. CDR1 is LGHNA, CDR2 YSLEER, per germline. The CDR3 DNA reads TGCGCCAGCAGCCAAGAGCACAGGACAGAAGCCGACAATGAGCAGTTCTTC. Its translation is CASSQEHRTEADNEQFF.

The chain couples TRBV6-6 to TRBJ2-5, with TRBD2 matching over 14 bases. This CDR3 contains 16 residues. V was clipped by 2 bases and J by 5 bases; unmatched bases: 4. Germline V gene sequence: CDR1 MNHNY, CDR2 SVGAGI (reference sequence). The CDR3 bases are TGTGCCAGCAGTTACACCGGGACTAGCGGGAGCGAGACCCAGTACTTC. This translates into CASSYTGTSGSETQYF.

V is TRBV5-1 and J is TRBJ2-1, with 12 bases that match TRBD2. This CDR3 contains 17 residues. From germline, CDR1 is SGHRS and CDR2 YFSETQ. Unmatched junction bases numbered 5, after V lost 0 bases and J lost 4 bases. Here the CDR3 reads CASSLAPLAGGYNEQFF. The CDR3 DNA sequence: TGCGCCAGCAGCTTGGCCCCACTAGCGGGAGGATACAATGAGCAGTTCTTC.